This TCR beta chain was identified in a study of blood T cell repertoires in COVID-19. In the study overall: T cells, B-cell-depleted T cells, or PBMCs provided the cDNA or gDNA that served as material.

V was cut by 6 bases and J by 0 bases, with 7 bases left in between. This CDR3 spans 13 amino acids. Germline assignment: CDR1 SGHDN and CDR2 FVKESK. The table lists this clone with a count of one. As handled by the study authors: The authors estimated nucleated cell counts from reference gene primer amplification. Some clones are missing from TCRdb's copy, which holds only in-frame ones; the method was immunoSEQ multiplex PCR. D and trimming come from the DNA, and the V and J calls and clone size come from that table. The sample holds 250,000 to 300,000 clones, approximately 90% seen once. The sequenced sample was peripheral blood. The origin of this receptor is a woman aged 30 to 39 with COVID-19, enrolled during active disease. The rearrangement links TRBV14 to TRBJ2-3, with unresolved D. In DNA form, the CDR3 reads TGTGCCAGCAGGGCCGGGAGCACAGATACGCAGTATTTT. This sequence encodes CASRAGSTDTQYF.